This TCR beta chain was captured in a study of cytomegalovirus exposure and HLA in healthy donors. Study results and caveats: Rare TCR sequences dominated, though some public TCRs recurred in many donors.

Concerning this clone itself: The antigen is not known.

Researchers ran the PCR with 60 Vbeta and 13 Jbeta primers. The data were produced by immunoSEQ multiplex PCR, yet TCRdb's version contains in-frame clones alone and is incomplete. The sample has around 170,000 clones; 60% to 85% are singletons. There are 16 residues in the CDR3. CDR1 and CDR2 (germline): SGHNT, YYREEE (reference sequence). V trimming: 3 bases; J trimming: 6 bases; junction bases outside the gene matches: 3. The specimen was PBMCs. The source of this sequence is a man between 18 and 35 years old in good health and CMV-seronegative. The chain is built from TRBV5-4 and TRBJ2-2; 15 nucleotides match TRBD2. The CDR3: CASSWGLAGGAGELFF. The CDR3 DNA follows: TGTGCCAGCAGCTGGGGACTAGCGGGGGGCGCCGGGGAGCTGTTTTTT.